This T cell receptor (beta chain) was recovered during a study of graft-versus-host responses after intestinal transplantation. Overall study context: Tacrolimus and steroids were given for two to three years to all recipients after anti-thymocyte globulin induction.

The assay was immunoSEQ multiplex PCR, and TCRdb's table has in-frame clones only and misses some. The sample shows about 35,000 clones, around 94% of them seen only once. V lost 5 bases and J 4 bases, leaving 9 bases between the germline ends. CDR1 is LNHDA, CDR2 SQIVND, per germline (reference sequence). This CDR3 contains 13 residues. The V and J genes are TRBV19 and TRBJ2-1; tentatively, D is TRBD2 (5 bases). Source: PBMCs, taken 16 days after intestinal transplant. The sequence was collected from a human patient who received an intestinal transplant, so some T cells may come from the graft donor. This CDR3 is CASSVGIYNEQFF. The CDR3 DNA follows: TGTGCCAGTAGTGTCGGGATTTACAATGAGCAGTTCTTC.